A single sample gave rise to the 6 T cell receptor beta chains below, sequenced in a study of T cell responses to AZD1222 COVID-19 vaccine. TCRdb's table, derived via immunoSEQ multiplex PCR, lists solely in-frame clones and lacks some. Of 100,000 to 150,000 clones listed, more than 80% are singletons. The sample consisted of peripheral blood, taken 28 days after the second AZD1222 dose. Source of these receptors: an adult who received the AZD1222 COVID-19 vaccine.

This chain joins TRBV9 and TRBJ1-6, with D possibly TRBD1 on 6 matching bases. Between the trimmed V and J ends, which lost 4 bases and 1 base, there was a span of 9 bases. There are 15 residues in the CDR3. Per germline, CDR1 SGDLS and CDR2 YYNGEE. CDR3 nucleotide sequence: TGTGCCAGCAGCTCGAGGGGGTCCTATAATTCACCCCTCCACTTT. It specifies CASSSRGSYNSPLHF.

The rearrangement uses TRBV19 and TRBJ1-1, with 10 positions matching TRBD1. With V trimmed by 8 bases and J by 4 bases, 4 bases remained unmatched. Germline V lookup: CDR1 LNHDA, CDR2 SQIVND (reference sequence). This CDR3 region has 13 residues. The CDR3 loop reads CASLTGGPTEAFF. The DNA for the CDR3 is TGTGCCAGTTTGACAGGGGGCCCCACTGAAGCTTTCTTT.

The V gene is TRBV5-1, the J gene TRBJ2-7; 9 nucleotides align to TRBD1. The V gene's germline CDR1 is SGHRS and CDR2 YFSETQ. This CDR3 has 15 residues. J lost 4 bases, V lost 3 bases, and 8 bases had no gene match. CDR3: CASSSQGALPYEQYF. For the CDR3, the DNA is TGCGCCAGCAGCTCACAGGGGGCCCTCCCTTACGAGCAGTACTTC. The complete variable domain, with remaining parts taken from reference TRBV5-1 and TRBJ2-7, reads KAGVTQTPRYLIKTRGQQVTLSCSPISGHRSVSWYQQTPGQGLQFLFEYFSETQRNKGNFPGRFSGRQFSNSRSEMNVSTLELGDSALYLCASSSQGALPYEQYFGPGTRLTVT.

V and J are TRBV30 and TRBJ1-5; no clear D gene. The CDR3 is 14 amino acids. The ends were cut back, 1 base at V and 2 bases at J, with 9 bases in the middle. Germline values: CDR1 GTSNPN, CDR2 SVGIG (reference sequence). CDR3 sequence reads: CAWSALFGNQPQHF. The CDR3 nucleotides read TGTGCCTGGAGTGCGTTATTTGGCAATCAGCCCCAGCATTTT. Complete variable domain (other parts from reference TRBV30 and TRBJ1-5): SQTIHQWPATLVQPVGSPLSLECTVEGTSNPNLYWYRQAAGRGLQLLFYSVGIGQISSEVPQNLSASRPQDRQFILSSKKLLLSDSGFYLCAWSALFGNQPQHFGDGTRLSIL.

This chain connects TRBV19 to TRBJ2-3; D not resolved. The germline V and J ends were trimmed by 0 bases and 4 bases, with 14 bases remaining between them. The CDR3 runs 16 residues. Germline loops: CDR1 LNHDA, CDR2 SQIVND (reference sequence). The CDR3 DNA sequence: TGTGCCAGTAGTATAGATCAGAGAACAACCTCAGATACGCAGTATTTT. This translates into CASSIDQRTTSDTQYF. Supplemented by reference TRBV19 and TRBJ2-3, the full variable domain reads DGGITQSPKYLFRKEGQNVTLSCEQNLNHDAMYWYRQDPGQGLRLIYYSQIVNDFQKGDIAEGYSVSREKKESFPLTVTSAQKNPTAFYLCASSIDQRTTSDTQYFGPGTRLTVL.

The rearrangement uses TRBV20-1 and TRBJ2-3; tentative D call: TRBD2 (5 bases). Trimming left V 5 bases short and J 6 bases short, with 6 bases between. Per the germline V gene, CDR1 is DFQATT and CDR2 is SNEGSKA (reference sequence). This CDR3 is built from 10 residues. The chain's CDR3 is CSASGDTQYF. Here the CDR3 DNA reads TGCAGTGCTTCGGGGGATACGCAGTATTTT.